Below, 31 T cell receptor beta chains from the same sample are listed, as sequenced in a study of CD8 T cells in Susac syndrome. It was with random hexamers that roughly 0.5 to 1 ug RNA was reverse transcribed. MiXCR was run by TCRdb on the immunoSEQ multiplex PCR reads, yielding one entry per CDR3 protein. The sample has about 120,000 distinct CDR3 sequences; around 94% are singletons. Input material: CD4+ T cells from PBMCs. All receptors derive from a human donor with multiple sclerosis.

The gene calls are TRBV15 and TRBJ1-3; 7 bases are shared with TRBD1. Trimming took 6 bases from V and 1 from J; bases not matched to a gene: 6. Per germline, CDR1 LNHNV and CDR2 YYDKDF (reference sequence). The CDR3 spans 15 residues. The CDR3 loop is CATRTGTESGNTIYF. The DNA for the CDR3 is TGTGCCACCAGGACCGGGACAGAGTCTGGAAACACCATATATTTT.

This clonotype has more than one count but fewer than ten. The CDR3 sequence: CASSLGQLSYEQYF. The CDR3 DNA follows: TGCGCCAGCAGCTTGGGACAGCTATCCTACGAGCAGTACTTC. This chain joins TRBV5-1 and TRBJ2-7, with D maybe TRBD1 (5 bases). This CDR3 spans 14 amino acids. Trimming took off 0 bases at V and 1 base at J, with 8 bases between the two ends. CDR1 SGHRS and CDR2 YFSETQ come from the germline V gene. The entire variable domain, with the rest obtained from reference TRBV5-1 and TRBJ2-7, is as follows: KAGVTQTPRYLIKTRGQQVTLSCSPISGHRSVSWYQQTPGQGLQFLFEYFSETQRNKGNFPGRFSGRQFSNSRSEMNVSTLELGDSALYLCASSLGQLSYEQYFGPGTRLTVT.

The chain employs TRBV5-1 and TRBJ1-4; the match to TRBD1 covers 8 bases. The junction had 4 bases not matched to a gene; V was cut back by 2 bases and J by 7 bases. Germline CDR1 reads SGHRS; CDR2 reads YFSETQ. CDR3 length: 14 amino acids. The CDR3: CASSFGQGTEKLFF. In DNA form, the CDR3 reads TGCGCCAGCAGCTTCGGACAGGGCACTGAAAAACTGTTTTTT.

In its sample, this clonotype was seen once. The V gene is TRBV2, the J gene TRBJ1-5; no clear D gene. Germline CDR1 is SNHLY and CDR2 is FYNNEI. The V and J ends lost 4 bases and 4 bases respectively, with 8 bases between them. The CDR3 covers 13 residues. CDR3 DNA: TGTGCCAGCAGTGGAGCGGTTAATCAGCCCCAGCATTTT. This sequence encodes CASSGAVNQPQHF.

V usage is TRBV3-1 and J usage is TRBJ2-5; 12 nucleotides line up with TRBD2. Germline trimming cut 11 bases from V and 4 bases from J; bases unmatched to any gene: 14. This CDR3 region has 16 residues. Germline V gene sequence: CDR1 LGHDT, CDR2 YNNKEL (reference sequence). The CDR3: CASQPTSGGPGETQYF. DNA of the CDR3: TGTGCCTCCCAACCGACTAGCGGGGGACCCGGAGAGACCCAGTACTTC.

The V gene is TRBV30, the J gene TRBJ1-4; 7 bases fit TRBD1. Germline values: CDR1 GTSNPN, CDR2 SVGIG (reference sequence). There are 13 residues in the CDR3. Trimming at V came to 3 bases and at J to 5 bases, leaving 3 bases not matched to a gene. The CDR3 protein is CAWRPGGNEKLFF. CDR3 nucleotides: TGTGCCTGGAGGCCAGGGGGAAATGAAAAACTGTTTTTT.

This clonotype was seen just once. V is TRBV5-1 and J is TRBJ2-7; weak D call: TRBD2 (6 bases). Germline lookup yields CDR1 SGHRS and CDR2 YFSETQ. The CDR3 spans 14 residues. V was cut by 0 bases and J by 5 bases, with 12 bases left in between. DNA for the CDR3: TGCGCCAGCAGCTTGGGGGGAGGCGGGAACGAGCAGTACTTC. Its protein product is CASSLGGGGNEQYF.

V usage is TRBV6-1 and J usage is TRBJ1-1, with a tentative D call TRBD1 (6 bases). Germline values: CDR1 MNHNS, CDR2 SASEGT. The CDR3 contains 12 residues. V dropped 4 bases and J dropped 10 bases, with 13 bases sitting between them. The CDR3 DNA reads TGTGCCAGCAGTGGACAGGTTAAATCAGCTTTCTTT. Translated, it gives CASSGQVKSAFF.

The chain combines TRBV12-3 or TRBV12-4 with TRBJ2-7; D is uncertain. Deletions cut 5 bases from V and 6 bases from J, with 20 bases between. The CDR3 sequence is 15 residues long. The CDR3, as DNA: TGTGCCAGCAGTGTGGCCGAGGCTCCGCGTCTCGAGCAGTACTTC. As protein: CASSVAEAPRLEQYF.

The rearrangement joins TRBV30 to TRBJ2-1, with 10 bases matching TRBD2. Germline values: CDR1 GTSNPN, CDR2 SVGIG (reference sequence). The V and J ends lost 3 bases and 4 bases, in that order; junction bases with no gene match: 9. CDR3 length: 16 residues. This CDR3 is CAWSVTSGAKYNEQFF. In nucleotides, the CDR3 is TGTGCCTGGAGCGTCACTAGCGGGGCCAAATACAATGAGCAGTTCTTC.

The J gene is TRBJ2-1, the V gene TRBV13, with D possibly matching TRBD2 (5 bases). The germline CDR1 and CDR2 sequences are PRHDT and FYEKMQ (reference sequence). CDR3 length: 13 residues. Trimming stripped 0 bases from V and 9 bases from J, with 9 bases between. CDR3 sequence reads: CASSLGRDSEQFF. The CDR3 DNA is TGTGCCAGCAGCTTAGGGAGGGATAGTGAGCAGTTCTTC.

This clonotype appeared a single time. The rearrangement links TRBV4-2 to TRBJ2-7, with 12 bases matching TRBD2. From germline, CDR1 is LGHNA and CDR2 YNFKEQ. V lost 0 bases, J lost 4 bases, and 13 bases stayed unmatched. This CDR3 is built from 19 residues. CDR3: CASSQDPPQLAGGRYEQYF. In nucleotides, the CDR3 is TGTGCCAGCAGCCAAGATCCCCCCCAACTAGCGGGGGGCCGGTACGAGCAGTACTTC.

The chain has TRBV12-3 or TRBV12-4 and TRBJ2-1; TRBD1 matches 7 bases. The CDR3 has 17 amino acids. J gave up 1 base and V 6 bases, and 12 bases lay outside the gene matches. The CDR3 nucleotides read TGTGCCAGCAGACGCATGACAGGGATAAGGTCCTACAATGAGCAGTTCTTC. Protein: CASRRMTGIRSYNEQFF.

The chain employs TRBV19 and TRBJ2-1, with D possibly TRBD2 on 6 matching bases. The germline V gene has CDR1 LNHDA and CDR2 SQIVND (reference sequence). CDR3 size: 17 residues. Trimming took 1 base from V and 2 from J, leaving 15 bases between them. The CDR3: CASSIGPGTWTYNEQFF. CDR3 nucleotide sequence: TGTGCCAGTAGTATAGGGCCCGGGACTTGGACCTACAATGAGCAGTTCTTC.

The chain employs TRBV19 and TRBJ2-7, with D perhaps matching TRBD1 (6 bases). The CDR3 contains 12 residues. Germline V gene data show CDR1 as LNHDA and CDR2 as SQIVND (reference sequence). Trimming took 8 bases from V and 6 from J, leaving 14 bases between them. The DNA for the CDR3 is TGTGCCAGTCGATCCAGGGGCAGCGAGCAGTACTTC. Encoded protein: CASRSRGSEQYF. Full variable domain (outside the CDR3, taken from reference TRBV19 and TRBJ2-7): DGGITQSPKYLFRKEGQNVTLSCEQNLNHDAMYWYRQDPGQGLRLIYYSQIVNDFQKGDIAEGYSVSREKKESFPLTVTSAQKNPTAFYLCASRSRGSEQYFGPGTRLTVT.

This sequence joins TRBV12-3 or TRBV12-4 and TRBJ1-2; 8 nucleotides agree with TRBD1. V gave up 6 bases and J gave up 3 bases; unmatched junction bases: 6. The CDR3 is 14 amino acids. CDR3 in amino acids: CASRPTGEYYGYTF. In DNA form, the CDR3 reads TGTGCCAGCAGACCGACAGGGGAATACTATGGCTACACCTTC.

The chain employs TRBV5-1 and TRBJ2-7; 9 bases fit TRBD1. J gave up 6 bases and V 4 bases, and 17 bases lay outside the gene matches. The CDR3 is 17 residues long. CDR1 and CDR2 (germline): SGHRS, YFSETQ. CDR3 bases: TGCGCCAGCAGCCCTGATCCGATGGGGACAGGGCTGGTCGAGCAGTACTTC. As protein: CASSPDPMGTGLVEQYF.

This chain links TRBV7-8 with TRBJ2-4; 8 bases are a match to TRBD2. CDR1 SGHVS and CDR2 FQNEAQ come from the germline V gene. There are 19 residues in the CDR3. V lost 1 base, J lost 0 bases, and 11 bases stayed unmatched. The CDR3 sequence is CASSLVALAGPLAKNIQYF. The CDR3 nucleotides read TGTGCCAGCAGCTTAGTGGCCCTAGCGGGCCCTCTAGCCAAAAACATTCAGTACTTC.

CDR3 loop: CASRQQGVIGELFF. CDR3 DNA: TGTGCCAGCCGCCAGCAGGGGGTTATCGGGGAGCTGTTTTTT. V usage is TRBV12-3 or TRBV12-4 and J usage is TRBJ2-2; 7 bases map to TRBD1. J lost 7 bases, V lost 8 bases, and 10 bases had no gene match. The CDR3 covers 14 residues.

The chain recombines TRBV19 with TRBJ1-1, with 11 bases that match TRBD1. CDR1 is LNHDA and CDR2 is SQIVND in the germline V gene (reference sequence). Germline trimming cut 6 bases from V and 4 bases from J; bases unmatched to any gene: 13. This CDR3 is 17 amino acids long. CDR3 nucleotides: TGTGCCAGTAGGCCGCGGACAGGGGGCGCGGTGGGCACTGAAGCTTTCTTT. Amino acids: CASRPRTGGAVGTEAFF.

This sequence joins TRBV6-5 and TRBJ2-5, with TRBD2 matching over 9 bases. This CDR3 is 15 amino acids long. Germline CDR1 is MNHEY and CDR2 is SVGAGI. With 8 bases clipped from V and 0 bases from J, the junction kept 7 bases outside the gene matches. This chain's CDR3 is CASRTTSGNQETQYF. The CDR3 DNA reads TGTGCCAGCCGAACGACTAGCGGCAACCAAGAGACCCAGTACTTC.

This clonotype showed up just once. The chain recombines TRBV30 with TRBJ2-2; 7 nucleotides align to TRBD1. Germline V gene lookup returns CDR1 GTSNPN and CDR2 SVGIG (reference sequence). Trimming removed 4 bases from V and 3 bases from J; junction bases left unmatched: 5. This CDR3 has 14 residues. CDR3 in DNA: TGTGCCTGGAACAGGGGTTTCGACACCGGGGAGCTGTTTTTT. Translated: CAWNRGFDTGELFF.

The V call is TRBV7-9, the J call TRBJ1-2, with D maybe TRBD1 (5 bases). CDR3 length: 16 amino acids. Trimming stripped 5 bases from V and 5 bases from J, with 21 bases between. Germline V lookup: CDR1 SEHNR, CDR2 FQNEAQ (reference sequence). This CDR3 reads CASSPGTASVTYGYTF. The CDR3, as DNA: TGTGCCAGCAGCCCCGGGACGGCCTCAGTGACTTATGGCTACACCTTC.

J is TRBJ2-7 and V is TRBV6-5; no reliable D call. Trimming pared 6 bases from V and 3 bases from J, leaving 12 bases between. The CDR3 contains 13 residues. Per the germline V gene, CDR1 is MNHEY and CDR2 is SVGAGI. The CDR3 loop reads CASRPGPRYEQYF. The CDR3, as DNA: TGTGCCAGCAGGCCTGGGCCGCGCTACGAGCAGTACTTC.

The chain links TRBV3-1 to TRBJ1-1, with TRBD1 identical over 10 bases. There are 17 residues in the CDR3. The junction had 9 bases not matched to a gene; V was cut back by 0 bases and J by 5 bases. Germline lookup yields CDR1 LGHDT and CDR2 YNNKEL (reference sequence). The CDR3 reads CASSQDVGQGPRTEAFF. The CDR3 DNA sequence: TGTGCCAGCAGCCAAGACGTGGGACAGGGGCCGCGGACTGAAGCTTTCTTT.

This chain uses TRBV11-3 with TRBJ2-2; the match to TRBD2 covers 8 bases. The J segment lost 5 bases and the V segment lost 4 bases, leaving 6 bases of the junction unmatched. Germline lookup yields CDR1 SGHNT and CDR2 YENEEA. CDR3 size: 15 residues. DNA for the CDR3: TGTGCCAGCAGCTCTATAGCGGGAAGGACCGGGGAGCTGTTTTTT. The encoded protein is CASSSIAGRTGELFF.

The count of this clonotype is one. This sequence joins TRBV5-4 and TRBJ2-3, with 8 bases matching TRBD1. The CDR3 spans 15 residues. Per germline, CDR1 SGHNT and CDR2 YYREEE (reference sequence). The V and J ends lost 4 bases and 8 bases, in that order; junction bases with no gene match: 12. The CDR3 region is CASSPWTGSVTTQYF. CDR3 coding DNA: TGTGCCAGCAGCCCCTGGACAGGGTCCGTTACTACGCAGTATTTT.

The chain uses TRBV18 and TRBJ1-6; TRBD1 aligns across 9 bases. CDR3 length: 13 residues. Germline values: CDR1 KGHSH, CDR2 LQKENI. V shed 8 bases and J 13 bases; nucleotides not matched to a gene: 9. The chain's CDR3 is CASRGQGPEPLHF. The CDR3 DNA reads TGTGCCAGCCGGGGACAGGGACCTGAGCCCCTCCACTTT.

The chain employs TRBV7-2 and TRBJ1-2, with D possibly matching TRBD1 (5 bases). CDR1 is SGHTA, CDR2 FQGNSA, per germline. Trimming took off 4 bases at V and 4 bases at J, with 13 bases between the two ends. The CDR3 runs to 14 residues. The CDR3 DNA reads as TGTGCCAGCAGCTCCTGGACCGGGGCCTATGGCTACACCTTC. Its translation: CASSSWTGAYGYTF. The full variable domain, with the rest looked up from reference TRBV7-2 and TRBJ1-2, is GAGVSQSPSNKVTEKGKDVELRCDPISGHTALYWYRQSLGQGLEFLIYFQGNSAPDKSGLPSDRFSAERTGGSVSTLTIQRTQQEDSAVYLCASSSWTGAYGYTFGSGTRLTVV.

The chain is built from TRBV12-3 or TRBV12-4 and TRBJ2-1, with D possibly TRBD1 on 6 matching bases. This CDR3 contains 16 residues. The ends were cut back, 7 bases at V and 8 bases at J, with 24 bases in the middle. This chain's CDR3 is CASTPVGGFNGDEQFF. The CDR3 DNA is TGTGCCAGCACCCCAGTAGGGGGATTCAATGGCGATGAGCAGTTCTTC.

This chain links TRBV12-3 or TRBV12-4 with TRBJ1-6, with 9 bases matching TRBD1. The CDR3 has 15 amino acids. After removal of 6 bases from V and 7 bases from J, the junction contained 7 bases not matched to a gene. The CDR3 region is CASSPGTGLNSPLHF. CDR3 bases: TGTGCCAGCAGCCCCGGGACAGGGTTAAATTCACCCCTCCACTTT.